This entry is about one T cell receptor (beta chain). Its antigen is undetermined. The sample is drawn from a study of shared clonotypes between healthy human individuals. An assay was performed, and its level was deep. Libraries were prepared by immunoSEQ multiplex PCR; TCRdb keeps only in-frame clonotypes and omits some of them. The sample holds about 1.1 million clones, 78% seen once. Study findings and constraints: Larger estimated richness was generally seen in naive subsets than in memory subsets.

Donors included only healthy HIV-negative adults lacking recent acute infections or vaccinations. The clonotype was recovered from a man between 18 and 35 years old in good health. Some clones in this sample may be carry-over from other donors' samples. Sequenced sample: memory CD4+ T cells from PBMCs. This sample's subset: CD45RA-negative fraction.

The CDR3 region has the DNA TGTGCCAGCTCACCACTCATGGGGGAGCCCCAGCATTTT. Translating gives CASSPLMGEPQHF. The chain recombines TRBV18 with TRBJ1-5, with a weak D call TRBD1 (5 bases). The CDR3 has 13 residues. Per germline, CDR1 KGHSH and CDR2 LQKENI. V dropped 1 base and J dropped 8 bases, with 9 bases sitting between them.